A single sample is the source of the 30 T cell receptor beta chains below, sequenced in a study of graft-versus-host responses after intestinal transplantation. Antigens for these TCRs are unknown. Measured with immunoSEQ multiplex PCR; TCRdb has only the in-frame clones, and not every one. The sample lists about 39,000 clones, 90% to 95% occurring once. The source material was unstimulated CD8+ T cells sorted from spleen or lymph node cells, sampled before transplant. Receptors were obtained from a human donor who was the organ donor for an intestinal transplant.

The rearrangement uses TRBV28 and TRBJ2-5, with 12 bases matching TRBD2. The CDR3 has 16 amino acids. Germline trimming cut 5 bases from V and 2 bases from J; bases unmatched to any gene: 6. Germline V gene lookup returns CDR1 MDHEN and CDR2 SYDVKM. The CDR3 DNA reads as TGTGCCAGCAGTCCCCCCCTAGCGGGGGGGCAAGAGACCCAGTACTTC. It translates to CASSPPLAGGQETQYF.

V gene TRBV4-1 combines with J gene TRBJ2-1, with 9 nucleotides matching TRBD2. Losses at the gene ends were 3 bases for V and 1 base for J; bases not matched to a gene: 7. The CDR3 has 17 amino acids. The germline V gene encodes CDR1 MGHRA and CDR2 YSYEKL. CDR3 sequence reads: CASSQALAGASYNEQFF. Written as DNA, the CDR3 is TGCGCCAGCAGCCAGGCCTTAGCGGGGGCTTCCTACAATGAGCAGTTCTTC.

The chain combines TRBV7-6 with TRBJ1-3; maybe TRBD1 (5 bases). In germline, CDR1 is SGHVS, CDR2 FNYEAQ. Trimming cost V 3 bases and J 0 bases, with 9 bases left between them. This CDR3 is 15 amino acids long. CDR3 DNA: TGTGCCAGCAGCTTTTCAGGGAGCTCTGGAAACACCATATATTTT. It translates to CASSFSGSSGNTIYF.

The chain links TRBV7-8 to TRBJ2-1; D gene unclear. CDR1 and CDR2 from the germline V gene are SGHVS and FQNEAQ. This CDR3 spans 15 amino acids. V lost 5 bases to trimming and J lost 3 bases, with 14 bases between them. The DNA for the CDR3 is TGTGCCAGCAGCCCGGCGACTTATAGCTACAATGAGCAGTTCTTC. As protein: CASSPATYSYNEQFF.

This clone was recorded a few times. This chain uses TRBV5-1 with TRBJ2-5; a possible D gene is TRBD2 (5 bases). V was clipped by 2 bases and J by 0 bases, with 8 bases between them. The CDR3 is 14 residues long. Per germline, CDR1 SGHRS and CDR2 YFSETQ. DNA for the CDR3: TGCGCCAGCAGCTTCTTGGACTACCAAGAGACCCAGTACTTC. Residues: CASSFLDYQETQYF.

The gene calls are TRBV5-8 and TRBJ2-1; no reliable D call. The length of the CDR3 is 14 residues. Trimming stripped 0 bases from V and 7 bases from J, with 11 bases between. Germline V gene sequence: CDR1 SGHTS, CDR2 YDEGEE. The CDR3 region is CASSLGSPGNEQFF. CDR3 DNA sequence: TGTGCCAGCAGCTTGGGCTCCCCCGGGAATGAGCAGTTCTTC.

In nucleotides, the CDR3 is TGTGCCAGCAGTTTAAGCCGGGAGCTGTTTTTT. Encoded protein: CASSLSRELFF. The rearrangement links TRBV27 to TRBJ2-2; D ambiguous. V lost 2 bases and J 9 bases, leaving 4 bases between the germline ends. There are 11 residues in the CDR3. Germline V lookup: CDR1 MNHEY, CDR2 SMNVEV (reference sequence).

The rearrangement joins TRBV15 to TRBJ2-1; D is unclear. Trimming left V 0 bases short and J 5 bases short, with 8 bases between. Germline V CDR1 and CDR2: LNHNV, YYDKDF (reference sequence). The CDR3 is 14 residues long. CDR3 sequence (DNA): TGTGCCACCAGCAGAGATAGGTCCGACAATGAGCAGTTCTTC. This codes for CATSRDRSDNEQFF. Using reference TRBV15 and TRBJ2-1 for the parts outside the CDR3, the full variable domain is DAMVIQNPRYQVTQFGKPVTLSCSQTLNHNVMYWYQQKSSQAPKLLFHYYDKDFNNEADTPDNFQSRRPNTSFCFLDIRSPGLGDTAMYLCATSRDRSDNEQFFGPGTRLTVL.

The chain uses TRBV6-6 and TRBJ2-7; unclear D gene. V dropped 7 bases and J dropped 0 bases, with 10 bases sitting between them. The CDR3 length is 13 residues. CDR1 and CDR2 from the germline V gene are MNHNY and SVGAGI (reference sequence). CDR3 nucleotides: TGTGCCAGCATTTCGGGTTCCTCCTACGAGCAGTACTTC. This gives the protein CASISGSSYEQYF.

Details on this clone: One end of the junction does not line up with germline, which may come from a read error. V and J are TRBV2 and TRBJ2-1; D gene ambiguous. Per the germline V gene, CDR1 is SNHLY and CDR2 is FYNNEI. CDR3 length: 14 amino acids. The CDR3 region is CASIEDGVYNEQFF. The CDR3 bases are TGTGCCAGCATTGAAGACGGAGTCTACAATGAGCAGTTCTTC. Complete variable domain (other parts from reference TRBV2 and TRBJ2-1): EPEVTQTPSHQVTQMGQEVILRCVPISNHLYFYWYRQILGQKVEFLVSFYNNEISEKSEIFDDQFSVERPDGSNFTLKIRSTKLEDSAMYFCASIEDGVYNEQFFGPGTRLTVL.

The gene calls are TRBV27 and TRBJ2-3; 10 bases are a match to TRBD1. The CDR3 is 17 residues long. Germline CDR1 is MNHEY and CDR2 is SMNVEV (reference sequence). J lost 3 bases, V lost 3 bases, and 9 bases had no gene match. Here the CDR3 reads CASSFWGTGAGTDTQYF. The CDR3 coding sequence is TGTGCCAGCAGTTTTTGGGGGACAGGGGCAGGTACAGATACGCAGTATTTT.

The chain combines TRBV28 with TRBJ1-5; no reliable D call. There are 12 residues in the CDR3. CDR1 MDHEN and CDR2 SYDVKM come from the germline V gene. V lost 1 base, J lost 11 bases, and 9 bases lay in between. The CDR3 spells CASSLYVDSQHF. The CDR3 DNA reads TGTGCCAGCAGTTTATATGTAGATTCCCAGCATTTT.

V usage is TRBV15 and J usage is TRBJ2-5; no firm D call. Germline CDR1 and CDR2: LNHNV and YYDKDF (reference sequence). Trimming took 5 bases from V and 4 from J, leaving 14 bases between them. The CDR3 is 14 residues long. CDR3 sequence: CATSGQAFRETQYF. The CDR3 region has the DNA TGTGCCACCAGCGGGCAGGCATTTCGAGAGACCCAGTACTTC.

V gene TRBV9 combines with J gene TRBJ1-4, with 8 bases lining up with TRBD1. J was trimmed by 0 bases and V by 5 bases; bases with no gene match: 3. This CDR3 contains 15 residues. From germline, CDR1 is SGDLS and CDR2 YYNGEE. The CDR3 sequence is CASRQGQATNEKLFF. In nucleotides, the CDR3 is TGTGCCAGCAGGCAGGGACAGGCAACTAATGAAAAACTGTTTTTT.

This chain uses TRBV28 with TRBJ1-3; D not resolved. Germline values: CDR1 MDHEN, CDR2 SYDVKM. CDR3 length equals 16 residues. Trimming took 4 bases from V and 0 from J, leaving 13 bases between them. The CDR3 DNA reads TGTGCCAGCAGTTCCCCGGACGTCCGCTCTGGAAACACCATATATTTT. Protein: CASSSPDVRSGNTIYF. The complete variable domain, with remaining parts taken from reference TRBV28 and TRBJ1-3, reads DVKVTQSSRYLVKRTGEKVFLECVQDMDHENMFWYRQDPGLGLRLIYFSYDVKMKEKGDIPEGYSVSREKKERFSLILESASTNQTSMYLCASSSPDVRSGNTIYFGEGSWLTVV.

The CDR3 spells CASSHPGDTQYF. CDR3 DNA: TGTGCCAGCAGTCACCCCGGGGATACGCAGTATTTT. The V call is TRBV6-6, the J call TRBJ2-3; D not resolved. This CDR3 contains 12 residues. Per germline, CDR1 MNHNY and CDR2 SVGAGI (reference sequence). V was shortened by 5 bases and J by 6 bases, with 9 bases between the two germline ends.

The genes are TRBV27 and TRBJ2-7; D ambiguous. This CDR3 is 14 amino acids long. Trimming removed 6 bases from V and 0 bases from J, with 12 bases in between. CDR1 and CDR2 (germline): MNHEY, SMNVEV (reference sequence). CDR3 nucleotide sequence: TGTGCCAGCAGCCCGGGTTTTCGCTCCTACGAGCAGTACTTC. Amino acids: CASSPGFRSYEQYF.

DNA of the CDR3: TGCAGCGTTCGAGGGACGGATAACTACTACGAGCAGTACTTC. Protein: CSVRGTDNYYEQYF. The rearrangement joins TRBV29-1 to TRBJ2-7; D possibly matches TRBD1 or TRBD2 (5 bases each). Germline values: CDR1 SQVTM, CDR2 ANQGSEA. The CDR3 consists of 14 residues. Between the trimmed V and J ends, which lost 5 bases and 3 bases, there was a span of 17 bases.

The chain combines TRBV29-1 with TRBJ2-1; 9 bases fit TRBD1. V was clipped by 4 bases and J by 3 bases; unmatched bases: 1. The germline V gene has CDR1 SQVTM and CDR2 ANQGSEA. CDR3 length: 13 amino acids. CDR3 sequence reads: CSVGTGDYNEQFF. Here the CDR3 DNA reads TGCAGCGTTGGGACAGGGGACTACAATGAGCAGTTCTTC.

The chain has TRBV6-1 and TRBJ1-5; no firm D call. The CDR3 has 16 residues. V was shortened by 4 bases and J by 4 bases, with 17 bases between the two germline ends. Germline V lookup: CDR1 MNHNS, CDR2 SASEGT. CDR3 DNA: TGTGCCAGCAGTGTTATGGACCAGAAGACAAATCAGCCCCAGCATTTT. Encoded protein: CASSVMDQKTNQPQHF.

The chain couples TRBV30 to TRBJ2-3, with TRBD1 identical over 7 bases. The CDR3 is 13 residues long. Per the germline V gene, CDR1 is GTSNPN and CDR2 is SVGIG (reference sequence). Losses at the gene ends were 1 base for V and 4 bases for J; bases not matched to a gene: 2. CDR3 in DNA: TGTGCCTGGAGTGCCGACAGGGCAGATACGCAGTATTTT. Encoded protein: CAWSADRADTQYF. The whole variable domain, filled in from reference TRBV30 and TRBJ2-3, reads SQTIHQWPATLVQPVGSPLSLECTVEGTSNPNLYWYRQAAGRGLQLLFYSVGIGQISSEVPQNLSASRPQDRQFILSSKKLLLSDSGFYLCAWSADRADTQYFGPGTRLTVL.

This clone appeared a single time. A read error may account for a junction end that differs from germline. CDR3 sequence (DNA): TGTGCCAGCAGCCACGGACTCCTCTCCCACGAGCAGTACTTC. It specifies CASSHGLLSHEQYF. The chain carries TRBV7-6 and TRBJ2-7; a possible D gene is TRBD2 (5 bases). CDR1 and CDR2 (germline): SGHVS, FNYEAQ. The CDR3 loop spans 14 amino acids.

The chain employs TRBV4-1 and TRBJ2-7; D might be TRBD1 (6 bases). Trimming took 1 base from V and 2 from J, leaving 9 bases between them. CDR1 and CDR2 (germline): MGHRA, YSYEKL. The CDR3 length is 14 residues. The CDR3 loop reads CASSQGGPPYEQYF. The CDR3 coding sequence is TGCGCCAGCAGCCAAGGGGGGCCTCCCTACGAGCAGTACTTC.

This chain joins TRBV7-2 and TRBJ1-1; the D is unclear. The V end lost 0 bases, the J end lost 0 bases, and 8 bases lay between the germline ends. Germline CDR1 and CDR2: SGHTA and FQGNSA. The CDR3 loop spans 15 amino acids. In DNA form, the CDR3 reads TGTGCCAGCAGCTTAGCGGGCTTTCTGAACACTGAAGCTTTCTTT. Amino acid sequence: CASSLAGFLNTEAFF.

The chain has TRBV28 and TRBJ2-1; possible D gene TRBD2, 6 bases. Germline values: CDR1 MDHEN, CDR2 SYDVKM. This CDR3 region has 13 residues. V lost 0 bases and J lost 9, with 9 bases in between. CDR3 coding DNA: TGTGCCAGCAGTTTATGGAGGCGGGGTGAGCAGTTCTTC. The encoded protein is CASSLWRRGEQFF.

V and J are TRBV6-5 and TRBJ1-1; D remains ambiguous. The CDR3 sequence is 13 residues long. Trimming stripped 2 bases from V and 5 bases from J, with 9 bases between. Germline CDR1 and CDR2: MNHEY and SVGAGI. The CDR3 here is CASSYADGTEAFF. The CDR3 DNA reads TGTGCCAGCAGTTACGCGGACGGGACTGAAGCTTTCTTT.

The genes are TRBV6-5 and TRBJ1-1; D is ambiguous. V shed 0 bases and J shed 5 bases, with 7 bases lying between them. The germline V gene has CDR1 MNHEY and CDR2 SVGAGI. CDR3 length equals 13 residues. This CDR3 reads CASSYSWSTEAFF. CDR3 coding DNA: TGTGCCAGCAGTTACTCTTGGAGTACTGAAGCTTTCTTT.

A note on this clone: Distinct nucleotide sequences in the sample also encode this CDR3. V gene TRBV30 combines with J gene TRBJ2-7; 8 bases align to TRBD1. This CDR3 has 14 residues. The trim removed 0 bases at V and 2 bases at J, leaving 3 bases unmatched. CDR1 and CDR2 from the germline V gene are GTSNPN and SVGIG (reference sequence). DNA of the CDR3: TGTGCCTGGAGTGTTGGACAGGGTGCCTACGAGCAGTACTTC. This codes for CAWSVGQGAYEQYF.

J is TRBJ1-4 and V is TRBV2; D is possibly TRBD1 (6 bases). CDR1 is SNHLY, CDR2 FYNNEI, per germline. This CDR3 has 14 amino acids. Trimming stripped 6 bases from V and 7 bases from J, with 15 bases between. CDR3 nucleotide sequence: TGTGCCAGCAGGGCAAAGGGGGGCCTTGAAAAACTGTTTTTT. Amino acid sequence: CASRAKGGLEKLFF.

The rearrangement uses TRBV9 and TRBJ1-2; tentatively, D is TRBD1 (6 bases). The germline gives CDR1 SGDLS, CDR2 YYNGEE. CDR3 length: 16 residues. V lost 2 bases to trimming and J lost 2 bases, with 16 bases between them. The CDR3 region is CASSVTGTHRNYGYTF. Written as DNA, the CDR3 is TGTGCCAGCAGCGTTACCGGGACACATCGAAACTATGGCTACACCTTC.